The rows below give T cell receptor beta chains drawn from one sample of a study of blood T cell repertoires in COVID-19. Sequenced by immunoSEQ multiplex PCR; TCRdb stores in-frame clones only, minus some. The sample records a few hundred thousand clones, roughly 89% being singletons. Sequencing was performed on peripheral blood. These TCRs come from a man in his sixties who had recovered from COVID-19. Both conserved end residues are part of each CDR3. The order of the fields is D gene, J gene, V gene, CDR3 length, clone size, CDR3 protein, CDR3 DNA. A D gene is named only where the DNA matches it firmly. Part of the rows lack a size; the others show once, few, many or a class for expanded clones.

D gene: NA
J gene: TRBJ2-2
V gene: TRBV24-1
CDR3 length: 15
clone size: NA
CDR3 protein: CATSVDSHNTGELFF
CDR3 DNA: TGTGCCACCAGTGTGGACAGTCACAACACCGGGGAGCTGTTTTTT

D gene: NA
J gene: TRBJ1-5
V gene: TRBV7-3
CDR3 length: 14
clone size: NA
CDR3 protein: CASSLDPGLGPQHF
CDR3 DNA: TGTGCCAGCAGCTTAGACCCGGGTTTGGGGCCCCAGCATTTT

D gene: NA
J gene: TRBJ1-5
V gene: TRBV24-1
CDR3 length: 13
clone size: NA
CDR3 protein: CATQDRVDQPQHF
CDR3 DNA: TGTGCCACCCAAGACAGAGTCGATCAGCCCCAGCATTTT

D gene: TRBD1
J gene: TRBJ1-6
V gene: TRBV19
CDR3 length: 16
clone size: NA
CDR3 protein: CASSLTGTGSISPLHF
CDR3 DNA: TGTGCCAGTAGTTTAACCGGGACAGGGTCTATTTCACCCCTCCACTTT

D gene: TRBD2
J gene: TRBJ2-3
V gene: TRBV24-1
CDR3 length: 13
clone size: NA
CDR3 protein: CATSTSGGDTQYF
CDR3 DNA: TGTGCCACCAGTACTAGCGGGGGGGATACGCAGTATTTT

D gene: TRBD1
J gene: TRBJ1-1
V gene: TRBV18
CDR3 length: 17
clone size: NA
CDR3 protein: CASSRPGTGVMNTEAFF
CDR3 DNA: TGTGCCAGCTCACGACCCGGGACAGGGGTCATGAACACTGAAGCTTTCTTT

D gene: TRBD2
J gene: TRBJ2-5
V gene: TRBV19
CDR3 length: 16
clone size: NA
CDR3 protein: CASSTLSAGGQETQYF
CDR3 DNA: TGTGCCAGTAGTACGCTTTCAGCGGGGGGGCAAGAGACCCAGTACTTC

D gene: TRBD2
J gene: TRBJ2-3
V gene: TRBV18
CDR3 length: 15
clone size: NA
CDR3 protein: CASSLTSGNTDTQYF
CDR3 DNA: TGTGCCAGCTCGCTGACTAGCGGGAACACAGATACGCAGTATTTT

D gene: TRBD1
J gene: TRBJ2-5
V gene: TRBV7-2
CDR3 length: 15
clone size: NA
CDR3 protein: CASSSTGTVGETQYF
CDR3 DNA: TGTGCCAGCAGCTCCACCGGGACAGTCGGAGAGACCCAGTACTTC

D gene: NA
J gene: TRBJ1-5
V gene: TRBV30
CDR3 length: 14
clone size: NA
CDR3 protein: CAWSVDLQGQPQHF
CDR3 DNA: TGTGCCTGGAGTGTAGACCTCCAGGGTCAGCCCCAGCATTTT

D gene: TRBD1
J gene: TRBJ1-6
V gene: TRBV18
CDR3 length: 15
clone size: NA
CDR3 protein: CASSLKGTDNSPLHF
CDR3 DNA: TGTGCCAGCTCCCTAAAGGGGACAGATAATTCACCCCTCCACTTT

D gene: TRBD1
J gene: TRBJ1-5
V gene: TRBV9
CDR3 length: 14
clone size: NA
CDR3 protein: CASSVGTGNQPQHF
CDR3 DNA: TGTGCCAGCAGCGTGGGGACAGGGAATCAGCCCCAGCATTTT

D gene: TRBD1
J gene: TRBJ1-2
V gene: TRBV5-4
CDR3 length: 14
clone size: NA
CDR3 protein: CASSLVGQGDGYTF
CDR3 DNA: TGTGCCAGCAGCTTGGTGGGTCAGGGGGATGGCTACACCTTC

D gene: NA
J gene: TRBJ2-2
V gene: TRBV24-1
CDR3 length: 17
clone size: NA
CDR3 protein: CATSDPATSGNTGELFF
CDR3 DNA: TGTGCCACCAGTGACCCCGCCACGTCAGGGAACACCGGGGAGCTGTTTTTT

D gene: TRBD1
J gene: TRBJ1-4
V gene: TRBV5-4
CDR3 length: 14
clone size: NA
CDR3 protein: CASSWDRGGEKLFF
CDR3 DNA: TGTGCCAGCAGCTGGGACAGGGGTGGGGAAAAACTGTTTTTT

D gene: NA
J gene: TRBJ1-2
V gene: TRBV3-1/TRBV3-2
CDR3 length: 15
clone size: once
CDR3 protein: CASSQDFGGHYGYTF
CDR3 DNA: TGTGCCAGCAGCCAAGATTTCGGGGGTCACTATGGCTACACCTTC

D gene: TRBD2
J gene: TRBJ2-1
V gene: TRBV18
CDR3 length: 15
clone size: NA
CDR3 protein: CASSPDAGGRGEQFF
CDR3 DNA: TGTGCCAGCTCACCAGACGCGGGAGGCCGGGGTGAGCAGTTCTTC

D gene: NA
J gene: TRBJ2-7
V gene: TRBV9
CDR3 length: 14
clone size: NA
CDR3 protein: CASSVGGLSYEQYF
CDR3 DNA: TGTGCCAGCAGCGTAGGTGGGCTCTCCTACGAGCAGTACTTC

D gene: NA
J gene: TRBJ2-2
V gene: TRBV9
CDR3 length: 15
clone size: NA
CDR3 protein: CASSVQDPNTGELFF
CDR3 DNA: TGTGCCAGCAGCGTACAGGATCCGAACACCGGGGAGCTGTTTTTT

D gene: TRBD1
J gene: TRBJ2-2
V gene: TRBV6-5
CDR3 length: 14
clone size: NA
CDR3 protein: CASSTIYRGGELFF
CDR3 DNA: TGTGCCAGCAGTACCATTTACAGGGGCGGGGAGCTGTTTTTT

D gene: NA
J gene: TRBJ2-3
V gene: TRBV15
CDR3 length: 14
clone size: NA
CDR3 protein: CATSRDTATDTQYF
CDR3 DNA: TGTGCCACCAGCAGAGATACAGCCACAGATACGCAGTATTTT

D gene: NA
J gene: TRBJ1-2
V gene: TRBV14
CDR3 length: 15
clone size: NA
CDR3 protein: CASSLSGLAIYGYTF
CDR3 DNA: TGTGCCAGCAGCCTCTCGGGACTGGCTATCTATGGCTACACCTTC

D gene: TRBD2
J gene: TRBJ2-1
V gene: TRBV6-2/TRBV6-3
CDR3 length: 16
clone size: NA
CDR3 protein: CASSSHELAEHNEQFF
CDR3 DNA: TGTGCCAGCAGTTCCCACGAACTAGCGGAGCACAATGAGCAGTTCTTC

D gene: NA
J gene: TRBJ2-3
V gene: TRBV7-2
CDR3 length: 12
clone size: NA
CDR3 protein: CASSWNGDTQYF
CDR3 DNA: TGTGCCAGCAGCTGGAACGGGGATACGCAGTATTTT

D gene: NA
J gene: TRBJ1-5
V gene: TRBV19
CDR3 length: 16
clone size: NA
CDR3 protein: CASSDTVTLGNQPQHF
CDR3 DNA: TGTGCCAGTAGTGACACCGTAACCCTGGGCAATCAGCCCCAGCATTTT

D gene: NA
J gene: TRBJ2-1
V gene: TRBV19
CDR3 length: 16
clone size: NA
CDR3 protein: CASTPSRAIYYNEQFF
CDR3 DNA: TGTGCCAGTACCCCCTCGAGGGCCATTTACTACAATGAGCAGTTCTTC

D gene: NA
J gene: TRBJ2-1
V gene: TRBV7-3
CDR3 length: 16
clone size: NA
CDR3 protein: CASSPSLGASYNEQFF
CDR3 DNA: TGTGCCAGCAGCCCCTCCTTGGGGGCGTCCTACAATGAGCAGTTCTTC

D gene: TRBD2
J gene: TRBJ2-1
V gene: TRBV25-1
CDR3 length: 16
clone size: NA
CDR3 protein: CASSGGTSGSYNEQFF
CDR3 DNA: TGTGCCAGCAGTGGGGGGACTAGCGGGTCGTACAATGAGCAGTTCTTC

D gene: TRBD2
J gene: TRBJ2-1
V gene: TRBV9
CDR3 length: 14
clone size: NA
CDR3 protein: CASSVGWTSDEQFF
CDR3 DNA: TGTGCCAGCAGCGTAGGTTGGACTAGCGATGAGCAGTTCTTC

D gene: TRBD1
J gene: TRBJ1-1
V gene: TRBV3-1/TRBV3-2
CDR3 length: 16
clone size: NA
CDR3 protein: CASSRGRQGRVFEAFF
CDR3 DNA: TGTGCCAGCAGCAGGGGCCGACAGGGTCGGGTGTTTGAAGCTTTCTTT

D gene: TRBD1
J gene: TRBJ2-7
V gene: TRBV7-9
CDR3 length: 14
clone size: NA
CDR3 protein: CASSLGGTGDEQYF
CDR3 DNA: TGTGCCAGCAGCTTGGGAGGGACAGGGGACGAGCAGTACTTC

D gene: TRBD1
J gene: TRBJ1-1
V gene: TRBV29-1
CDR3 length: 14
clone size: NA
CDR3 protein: CSVEDRTGGTEAFF
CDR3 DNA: TGCAGCGTTGAAGATAGGACAGGGGGGACTGAAGCTTTCTTT

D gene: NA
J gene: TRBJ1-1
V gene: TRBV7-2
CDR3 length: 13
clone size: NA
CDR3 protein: CASRTQGNTEAFF
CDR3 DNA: TGTGCCAGCAGAACCCAGGGGAACACTGAAGCTTTCTTT

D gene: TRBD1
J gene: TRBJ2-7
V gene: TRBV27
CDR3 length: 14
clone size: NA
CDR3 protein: CASSLGQGLREQYF
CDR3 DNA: TGTGCCAGCAGTTTGGGACAGGGTTTACGCGAGCAGTACTTC

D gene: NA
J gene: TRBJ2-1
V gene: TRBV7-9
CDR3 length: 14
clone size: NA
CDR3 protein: CASSPGLSTDEQFF
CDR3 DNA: TGTGCCAGCAGCCCGGGACTTTCTACGGATGAGCAGTTCTTC

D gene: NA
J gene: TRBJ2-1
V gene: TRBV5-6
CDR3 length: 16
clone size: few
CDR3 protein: CASSLRVGVAYNEQFF
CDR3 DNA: TGTGCCAGCAGCTTGAGGGTAGGGGTAGCCTACAATGAGCAGTTCTTC

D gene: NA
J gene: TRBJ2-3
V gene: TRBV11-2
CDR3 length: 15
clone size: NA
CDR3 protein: CASSLEGAGVDTQYF
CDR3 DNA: TGTGCCAGCAGCTTAGAGGGAGCCGGCGTAGATACGCAGTATTTT

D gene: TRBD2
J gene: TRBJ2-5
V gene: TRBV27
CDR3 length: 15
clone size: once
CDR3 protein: CASSGGLAGGETQYF
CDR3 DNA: TGTGCCAGCAGTGGAGGACTAGCGGGTGGGGAGACCCAGTACTTC